The 26 T cell receptor beta chains below come from one sample, sequenced in a study of preoperative IRX-2 immunotherapy in early breast cancer. Sequenced by immunoSEQ multiplex PCR; TCRdb stores in-frame clones only, minus some. The table includes 30,000 to 35,000 clones, over 90% detected once. Treatment noted: preoperative locoregional IRX-2 cytokine immunotherapy. This sample was gathered from a patient treated with IRX-2 immunotherapy. The receptors shown here come from a human donor with breast cancer.

The J gene is TRBJ2-3, the V gene TRBV29-1; TRBD1 matches at 8 bases. The CDR3 has 14 residues. V lost 6 bases, J lost 4 bases, and 9 bases stayed unmatched. CDR1 is SQVTM and CDR2 is ANQGSEA in the germline V gene. The DNA for the CDR3 is TGCAGCGTCGCGACAGGGGTTCGCCCAGATACGCAGTATTTT. Translating it yields CSVATGVRPDTQYF.

V usage is TRBV4-3 and J usage is TRBJ2-3, with D perhaps TRBD2 (6 bases). Germline V lookup: CDR1 LGHNA, CDR2 YSLEER. V shed 2 bases and J shed 4 bases, with 16 bases lying between them. The CDR3 runs to 16 residues. The CDR3 is CASSQKAGSSADTQYF. The DNA of the CDR3 is TGCGCCAGCAGCCAAAAAGCCGGGAGTTCTGCAGATACGCAGTATTTT.

The gene calls are TRBV7-9 and TRBJ2-7; D possibly uses TRBD1 or TRBD2 (5 bases each). The CDR3 is made up of 15 amino acids. Germline values: CDR1 SEHNR, CDR2 FQNEAQ (reference sequence). The V and J ends lost 1 base and 3 bases respectively, with 13 bases between them. This CDR3 reads CASSLGGGRSYEQYF. The DNA for the CDR3 is TGTGCCAGCAGCTTAGGTGGGGGTAGAAGCTACGAGCAGTACTTC.

The gene calls are TRBV15 and TRBJ2-3; tentatively, D is TRBD1 (5 bases). The germline CDR1 and CDR2 sequences are LNHNV and YYDKDF (reference sequence). Trimming removed 0 bases at V and 4 bases at J, with 14 bases between. CDR3 length: 16 residues. In DNA form, the CDR3 reads TGTGCCACCAGCAGAGAGGCAGGGATTATTTCAGATACGCAGTATTTT. It translates to CATSREAGIISDTQYF.

The chain links TRBV13 to TRBJ1-6; 7 nucleotides agree with TRBD1. J gave up 5 bases and V 0 bases, and 7 bases lay outside the gene matches. The germline CDR1 and CDR2 sequences are PRHDT and FYEKMQ (reference sequence). The CDR3 is 17 residues long. The CDR3 DNA follows: TGTGCCAGCAGCTTAGGCTCAGGGGGTAAAGATAATTCACCCCTCCACTTT. This codes for CASSLGSGGKDNSPLHF.

The rearrangement joins TRBV19 to TRBJ2-3, with a tentative D call TRBD1 (5 bases). The CDR3 extends over 15 amino acids. The V and J ends lost 3 bases and 5 bases respectively, with 15 bases between them. Germline CDR1 and CDR2: LNHDA and SQIVND (reference sequence). CDR3 DNA: TGTGCCAGTAGTATTATAGGGGTAGGGAAAGATACGCAGTATTTT. Translating it yields CASSIIGVGKDTQYF.

V usage is TRBV19 and J usage is TRBJ2-3, with TRBD1 identical over 11 bases. CDR1 LNHDA and CDR2 SQIVND come from the germline V gene (reference sequence). This CDR3 is built from 14 residues. V shed 8 bases, J shed 1 base, and the junction held 2 bases outside the gene matches. The CDR3 sequence: CASQGQGGTDTQYF. CDR3 nucleotides: TGTGCCAGTCAGGGACAGGGGGGCACAGATACGCAGTATTTT. The full variable domain, with the rest looked up from reference TRBV19 and TRBJ2-3, is DGGITQSPKYLFRKEGQNVTLSCEQNLNHDAMYWYRQDPGQGLRLIYYSQIVNDFQKGDIAEGYSVSREKKESFPLTVTSAQKNPTAFYLCASQGQGGTDTQYFGPGTRLTVL.

The chain links TRBV2 to TRBJ1-1; 7 bases map to TRBD1. With V trimmed by 5 bases and J by 4 bases, 7 bases remained unmatched. Looked up from germline, CDR1 is SNHLY and CDR2 is FYNNEI. The CDR3 runs 14 residues. The CDR3, as DNA: TGTGCCAGCAGTAATACAGGGGTTTCCACTGAAGCTTTCTTT. Translated: CASSNTGVSTEAFF.

The chain couples TRBV4-3 to TRBJ1-5, with D possibly TRBD1 on 5 matching bases. V shed 0 bases and J shed 4 bases, with 16 bases lying between them. In germline, CDR1 is LGHNA, CDR2 YSLEER. This CDR3 is built from 17 residues. The CDR3 loop reads CASSQDWGSSTNQPQHF. CDR3 bases: TGCGCCAGCAGCCAAGATTGGGGGAGCAGCACGAATCAGCCCCAGCATTTT.

The CDR3 DNA sequence: TGTGCCAGCAGTTATTCTAGCGGGAGCTACGAGCAGTACTTC. It codes for CASSYSSGSYEQYF. The chain joins TRBV6-5 to TRBJ2-7, with TRBD2 matching 10 bases. The CDR3 is 14 residues long. V lost 3 bases and J lost 3; bases outside the gene matches: 2. The germline gives CDR1 MNHEY, CDR2 SVGAGI.

The chain combines TRBV7-8 with TRBJ2-5; tentatively, D is TRBD1 (7 bases). Germline V lookup: CDR1 SGHVS, CDR2 FQNEAQ. Between the trimmed V and J ends, which lost 3 bases and 5 bases, there was a span of 19 bases. The CDR3 sequence is 16 residues long. The CDR3 DNA is TGTGCCAGCAGCTTTGGTCTGTCAGGGGGGTGGGAGACCCAGTACTTC. This translates into CASSFGLSGGWETQYF.

The V call is TRBV19, the J call TRBJ1-2, with D maybe TRBD1 (5 bases). This CDR3 region has 15 residues. The V gene lost 9 bases and the J gene lost 5 bases, with 22 bases spanning the gap. CDR1 is LNHDA and CDR2 is SQIVND in the germline V gene (reference sequence). The CDR3 DNA sequence: TGTGCCAGCAAACCAGATTCGAATAGGGGATATGGCTACACCTTC. Amino acids: CASKPDSNRGYGYTF.

This rearrangement joins TRBV5-4 to TRBJ1-2, with 7 bases identical to TRBD1. The germline V gene has CDR1 SGHNT and CDR2 YYREEE (reference sequence). Losses at the gene ends were 3 bases for V and 4 bases for J; bases not matched to a gene: 12. The CDR3 has 16 amino acids. CDR3 sequence: CASSSPSTGTFYGYTF. The CDR3, as DNA: TGTGCCAGCAGCTCGCCATCGACAGGGACTTTCTATGGCTACACCTTC.

The chain is built from TRBV18 and TRBJ2-2, with D perhaps given as TRBD1 or TRBD2 (5 bases each). This CDR3 region has 14 residues. Germline V gene data show CDR1 as KGHSH and CDR2 as LQKENI. The V gene lost 0 bases and the J gene lost 6 bases, with 8 bases spanning the gap. The CDR3 DNA follows: TGTGCCAGCTCACCACCAGGGGACCCCGGGGAGCTGTTTTTT. Translating gives CASSPPGDPGELFF.

This chain links TRBV6-1 with TRBJ2-1; 10 bases match TRBD2. Trimming removed 3 bases from V and 12 bases from J; junction bases left unmatched: 20. Per the germline V gene, CDR1 is MNHNS and CDR2 is SASEGT. This CDR3 has 18 amino acids. CDR3 loop: CASSDIMGVERGGRGQFF. CDR3 in DNA: TGTGCCAGCAGTGATATAATGGGGGTTGAGCGGGGGGGCCGAGGGCAGTTCTTC.

The genes are TRBV30 and TRBJ2-7, with TRBD2 matching over 7 bases. The V segment lost 2 bases and the J segment 6 bases; nucleotides outside the gene matches: 7. This CDR3 has 13 amino acids. Germline values: CDR1 GTSNPN, CDR2 SVGIG (reference sequence). The CDR3 spells CAWSRLARGEQYF. DNA for the CDR3: TGTGCCTGGAGTCGACTAGCCCGGGGCGAGCAGTACTTC.

V gene TRBV6-1 combines with J gene TRBJ2-7; maybe TRBD2 (7 bases). CDR3 length: 14 amino acids. Looked up from germline, CDR1 is MNHNS and CDR2 is SASEGT. The V end lost 6 bases, the J end lost 1 base, and 13 bases lay between the germline ends. The CDR3 sequence: CASSGGLSSYEQYF. The CDR3 nucleotides are TGTGCCAGCAGCGGGGGGCTTAGTTCCTACGAGCAGTACTTC.

This chain links TRBV6-1 with TRBJ1-2; unclear D gene. Trimming shortened V by 4 bases and J by 8 bases, and 14 bases separated the two germline ends. The CDR3 is made up of 13 amino acids. The germline V gene has CDR1 MNHNS and CDR2 SASEGT. The CDR3 sequence is CASSGGVTRGYTF. The CDR3 DNA follows: TGTGCCAGCAGTGGAGGAGTAACTAGGGGCTACACCTTC.

The chain has TRBV4-2 and TRBJ2-5; 9 bases are shared with TRBD2. The CDR3 sequence is 16 residues long. Germline V gives CDR1 LGHNA, CDR2 YNFKEQ. The J segment lost 5 bases and the V segment lost 0 bases, leaving 7 bases of the junction unmatched. CDR3 amino acids: CASSQELGGGAETQYF. The CDR3 DNA reads TGTGCCAGCAGCCAAGAGCTGGGCGGGGGGGCGGAGACCCAGTACTTC.

The chain carries TRBV9 and TRBJ1-4; 7 bases are shared with TRBD1. Trimming at V came to 3 bases and at J to 4 bases, leaving 9 bases not matched to a gene. Looked up from germline, CDR1 is SGDLS and CDR2 is YYNGEE. The CDR3 runs 16 residues. As DNA, the CDR3 is TGTGCCAGCAGCGCTAGCCCGGGACAGATTAATGAAAAACTGTTTTTT. This translates into CASSASPGQINEKLFF.

The chain employs TRBV9 and TRBJ2-2; 9 bases agree with TRBD2. Germline V gives CDR1 SGDLS, CDR2 YYNGEE. The CDR3 is 15 residues long. Losses at the gene ends were 0 bases for V and 7 bases for J; bases not matched to a gene: 4. Written as DNA, the CDR3 is TGTGCCAGCAGCGTAGCCGGCGGGAGGGGCGGGGAGCTGTTTTTT. This translates into CASSVAGGRGGELFF.

The J gene is TRBJ2-7, the V gene TRBV29-1, with D maybe TRBD2 (6 bases). V shed 0 bases and J shed 5 bases, with 17 bases lying between them. The CDR3 extends over 15 amino acids. Germline CDR1 is SQVTM and CDR2 is ANQGSEA. In DNA, the CDR3 is TGCAGCGTTGAAGAAGGCGCGGGGTTCAAGGACGAGCAGTACTTC. It yields the protein CSVEEGAGFKDEQYF.

The chain uses TRBV6-5 and TRBJ1-2; D uncertain. CDR1 is MNHEY, CDR2 SVGAGI, per germline. V lost 0 bases to trimming and J lost 4 bases, with 9 bases between them. The CDR3 contains 14 residues. This CDR3 is CASSYSKVGYGYTF. The DNA of the CDR3 is TGTGCCAGCAGTTACTCGAAGGTGGGCTATGGCTACACCTTC.

Remarks on this clone: Because the CDR3's place on the DNA is in doubt, the DNA is left out and the CDR3 is given as listed by TCRdb. This sequence joins TRBV6-6 and TRBJ2-3; the table calls TRBD2, which could not be checked here. The CDR3 is 15 residues long, ends included. Germline V gives CDR1 MNHNY, CDR2 SVGAGI (reference sequence). The CDR3 loop is CASSTSGGSTDTQYF.

The chain couples TRBV11-3 to TRBJ2-5; TRBD2 matches 9 bases. V was pared by 5 bases and J by 4 bases, with 5 bases of the junction left unmatched. The CDR3 is made up of 14 amino acids. CDR1 is SGHNT and CDR2 is YENEEA in the germline V gene. CDR3 region: CASSPGLARETQYF. The CDR3 nucleotides read TGTGCCAGCAGCCCCGGACTAGCGAGAGAGACCCAGTACTTC.

This chain links TRBV9 with TRBJ2-5; 11 bases are shared with TRBD1. V was pared by 4 bases and J by 5 bases, with 16 bases of the junction left unmatched. The CDR3 consists of 18 residues. Germline V gives CDR1 SGDLS, CDR2 YYNGEE. The CDR3: CASSPHTLDRGRRETQYF. The CDR3 coding sequence is TGTGCCAGCAGCCCACACACCTTGGACAGGGGGCGTCGGGAGACCCAGTACTTC.